The 9 T cell receptor beta chains below come from one sample, sequenced in a study of T cell repertoires and HLA-DP antigens. The assay was immunoSEQ multiplex PCR, and TCRdb's table has in-frame clones only and misses some. The sample yields approximately 89,000 clones, roughly 86% seen once. The antigens these receptors bind are not known. The sequencing input was CD4+ T cells from PBMCs. Receptors were obtained from a man aged 50-59 years in good health and CMV-seronegative.

The chain is built from TRBV29-1 and TRBJ1-4, with 7 bases matching TRBD1. V shed 7 bases, J shed 5 bases, and the junction held 10 bases outside the gene matches. The CDR3 covers 14 residues. Germline values: CDR1 SQVTM, CDR2 ANQGSEA. Written as DNA, the CDR3 is TGCAGCGCTGGCCCGGGGACAGCGAATGAAAAACTGTTTTTT. The encoded protein is CSAGPGTANEKLFF.

V usage is TRBV5-1 and J usage is TRBJ1-6; maybe TRBD1 (6 bases). Germline CDR1 reads SGHRS; CDR2 reads YFSETQ. The CDR3 has 14 residues. The germline V and J ends were trimmed by 2 bases and 10 bases, with 13 bases remaining between them. As DNA, the CDR3 is TGCGCCAGCAGCTTCCGCAGCCAGGGGTCACCCCTCCACTTT. Protein: CASSFRSQGSPLHF. The whole variable domain, filled in from reference TRBV5-1 and TRBJ1-6, reads KAGVTQTPRYLIKTRGQQVTLSCSPISGHRSVSWYQQTPGQGLQFLFEYFSETQRNKGNFPGRFSGRQFSNSRSEMNVSTLELGDSALYLCASSFRSQGSPLHFGNGTRLTVT.

The J gene is TRBJ2-5, the V gene TRBV18, with D perhaps TRBD1 or TRBD2 (5 bases each). CDR1 and CDR2 (germline): KGHSH, LQKENI. Trimming shortened V by 6 bases and J by 3 bases, and 11 bases separated the two germline ends. The CDR3 contains 13 residues. CDR3: CASSPGTKETQYF. The CDR3, as DNA: TGTGCCAGCTCTCCAGGGACGAAAGAGACCCAGTACTTC. The complete variable domain, with remaining parts taken from reference TRBV18 and TRBJ2-5, reads NAGVMQNPRHLVRRRGQEARLRCSPMKGHSHVYWYRQLPEEGLKFMVYLQKENIIDESGMPKERFSAEFPKEGPSILRIQQVVRGDSAAYFCASSPGTKETQYFGPGTRLLVL.

The chain employs TRBV6-5 and TRBJ1-2; 8 positions agree with TRBD1. V lost 10 bases and J lost 5; bases outside the gene matches: 15. Germline values: CDR1 MNHEY, CDR2 SVGAGI. The CDR3 length is 15 residues. The CDR3 DNA sequence: TGTGCCACCCGAGACAGGGGTCGTCCCGAATATGGCTACACCTTC. Residues: CATRDRGRPEYGYTF.

This chain links TRBV5-1 with TRBJ2-1, with D possibly matching TRBD1 (6 bases). The CDR3 has 14 residues. The V and J ends lost 2 bases and 10 bases respectively, with 16 bases between them. The germline CDR1 and CDR2 sequences are SGHRS and YFSETQ. CDR3 nucleotides: TGCGCCAGCAGCTTCCAGACAGGCGTTAGGGAGCAGTTCTTC. Protein product: CASSFQTGVREQFF.

This chain joins TRBV30 and TRBJ2-5; 15 nucleotides line up with TRBD2. The germline CDR1 and CDR2 sequences are GTSNPN and SVGIG (reference sequence). Unmatched junction bases numbered 11, after V lost 7 bases and J lost 5 bases. The CDR3 is 16 amino acids. CDR3 in amino acids: CASRGLAGGSAETQYF. CDR3 sequence (DNA): TGTGCCTCACGGGGACTAGCGGGAGGATCTGCTGAGACCCAGTACTTC.

The gene calls are TRBV7-9 and TRBJ2-1; D unresolved. V was pared by 1 base and J by 8 bases, with 9 bases between. The CDR3 is 13 amino acids. The germline V gene has CDR1 SEHNR and CDR2 FQNEAQ (reference sequence). DNA of the CDR3: TGTGCCAGCAGCTTAGATGGTCGCGATGAGCAGTTCTTC. Translating it yields CASSLDGRDEQFF.

The V and J genes are TRBV30 and TRBJ1-2; a possible D gene is TRBD1 (6 bases). The germline CDR1 and CDR2 sequences are GTSNPN and SVGIG (reference sequence). This CDR3 is built from 15 residues. Trimming cost V 1 base and J 0 bases, with 12 bases left between them. The CDR3 loop reads CAWSDRARANYGYTF. The CDR3 coding sequence is TGTGCCTGGAGTGACAGGGCCAGAGCTAACTATGGCTACACCTTC. Full variable domain (outside the CDR3, taken from reference TRBV30 and TRBJ1-2): SQTIHQWPATLVQPVGSPLSLECTVEGTSNPNLYWYRQAAGRGLQLLFYSVGIGQISSEVPQNLSASRPQDRQFILSSKKLLLSDSGFYLCAWSDRARANYGYTFGSGTRLTVV.

The CDR3 is CASSYGEYYEQYF. CDR3 DNA: TGTGCCAGCAGTTACGGAGAGTATTACGAGCAGTACTTC. The chain is built from TRBV6-6 and TRBJ2-7; D is unresolved. The CDR3 is 13 residues long. Germline V gene sequence: CDR1 MNHNY, CDR2 SVGAGI (reference sequence). V gave up 2 bases and J gave up 4 bases, with 9 bases separating them.